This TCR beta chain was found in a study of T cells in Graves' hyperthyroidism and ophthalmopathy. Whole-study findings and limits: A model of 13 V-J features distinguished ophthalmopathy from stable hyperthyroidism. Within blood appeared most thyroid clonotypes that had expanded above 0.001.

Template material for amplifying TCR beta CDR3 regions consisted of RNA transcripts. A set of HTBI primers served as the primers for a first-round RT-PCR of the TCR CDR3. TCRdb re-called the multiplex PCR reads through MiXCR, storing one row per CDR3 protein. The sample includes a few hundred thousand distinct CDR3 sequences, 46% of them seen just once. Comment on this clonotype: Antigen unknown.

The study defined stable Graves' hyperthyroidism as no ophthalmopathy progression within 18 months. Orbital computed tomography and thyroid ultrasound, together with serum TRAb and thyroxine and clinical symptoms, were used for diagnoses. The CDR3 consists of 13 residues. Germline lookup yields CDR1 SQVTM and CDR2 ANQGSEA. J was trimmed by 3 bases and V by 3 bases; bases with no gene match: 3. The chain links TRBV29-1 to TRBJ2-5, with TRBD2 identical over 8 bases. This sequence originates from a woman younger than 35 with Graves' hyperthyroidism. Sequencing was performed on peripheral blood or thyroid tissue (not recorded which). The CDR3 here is CSVESGGEETQYF. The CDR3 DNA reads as TGCAGCGTTGAGAGCGGGGGAGAAGAGACCCAGTACTTC.